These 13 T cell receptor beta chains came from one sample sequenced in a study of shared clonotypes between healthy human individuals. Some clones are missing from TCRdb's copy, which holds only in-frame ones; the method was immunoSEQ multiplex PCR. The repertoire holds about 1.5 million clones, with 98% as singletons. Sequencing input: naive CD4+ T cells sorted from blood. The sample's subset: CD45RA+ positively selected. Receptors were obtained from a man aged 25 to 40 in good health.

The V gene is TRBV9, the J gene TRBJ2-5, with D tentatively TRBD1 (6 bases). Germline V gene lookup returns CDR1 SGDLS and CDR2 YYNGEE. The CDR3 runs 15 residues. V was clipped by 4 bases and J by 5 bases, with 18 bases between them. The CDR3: CASSPWDNLGETQYF. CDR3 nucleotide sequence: TGTGCCAGCAGCCCCTGGGACAATCTCGGGGAGACCCAGTACTTC.

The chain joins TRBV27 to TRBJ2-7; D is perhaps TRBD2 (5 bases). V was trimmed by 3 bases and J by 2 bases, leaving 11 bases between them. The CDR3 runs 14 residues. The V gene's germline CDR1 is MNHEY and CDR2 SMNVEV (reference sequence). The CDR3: CASSFRDTPYEQYF. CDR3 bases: TGTGCCAGCAGTTTCCGGGATACCCCCTACGAGCAGTACTTC.

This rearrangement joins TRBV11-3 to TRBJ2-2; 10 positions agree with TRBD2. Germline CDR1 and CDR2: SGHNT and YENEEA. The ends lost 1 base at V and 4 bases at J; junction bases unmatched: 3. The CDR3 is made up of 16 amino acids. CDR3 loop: CASSLALAGLTGELFF. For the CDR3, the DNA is TGTGCCAGCAGCTTAGCACTAGCGGGACTCACCGGGGAGCTGTTTTTT.

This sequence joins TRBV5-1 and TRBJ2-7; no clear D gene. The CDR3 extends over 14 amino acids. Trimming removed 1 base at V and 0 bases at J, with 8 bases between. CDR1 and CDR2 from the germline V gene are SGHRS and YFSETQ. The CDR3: CASSLFPSSYEQYF. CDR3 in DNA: TGCGCCAGCAGCTTGTTCCCTAGCTCCTACGAGCAGTACTTC.

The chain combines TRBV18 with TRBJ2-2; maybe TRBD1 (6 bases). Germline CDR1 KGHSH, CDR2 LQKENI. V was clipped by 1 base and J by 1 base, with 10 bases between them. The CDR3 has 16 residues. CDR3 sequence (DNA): TGTGCCAGCTCACCACTCCAGGGGCTGAACACCGGGGAGCTGTTTTTT. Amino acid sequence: CASSPLQGLNTGELFF. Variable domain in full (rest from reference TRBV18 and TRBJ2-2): NAGVMQNPRHLVRRRGQEARLRCSPMKGHSHVYWYRQLPEEGLKFMVYLQKENIIDESGMPKERFSAEFPKEGPSILRIQQVVRGDSAAYFCASSPLQGLNTGELFFGEGSRLTVL.

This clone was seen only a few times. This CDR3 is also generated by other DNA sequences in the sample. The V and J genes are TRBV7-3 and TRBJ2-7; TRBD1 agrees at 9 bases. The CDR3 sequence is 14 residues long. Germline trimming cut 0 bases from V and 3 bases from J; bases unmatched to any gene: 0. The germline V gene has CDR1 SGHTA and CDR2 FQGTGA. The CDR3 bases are TGTGCCAGCAGCTTAACGGGACAGGGCTACGAGCAGTACTTC. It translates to CASSLTGQGYEQYF. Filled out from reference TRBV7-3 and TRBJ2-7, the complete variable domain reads GAGVSQTPSNKVTEKGKYVELRCDPISGHTALYWYRQSLGQGPEFLIYFQGTGAADDSGLPNDRFFAVRPEGSVSTLKIQRTERGDSAVYLCASSLTGQGYEQYFGPGTRLTVT.

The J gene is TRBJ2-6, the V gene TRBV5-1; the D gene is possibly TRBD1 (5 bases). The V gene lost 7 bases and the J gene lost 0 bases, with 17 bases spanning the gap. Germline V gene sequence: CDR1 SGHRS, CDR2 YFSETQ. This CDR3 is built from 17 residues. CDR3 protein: CASLVGPTNSGANVLTF. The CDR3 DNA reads TGCGCCAGCTTGGTGGGGCCGACAAACTCTGGGGCCAACGTCCTGACTTTC.

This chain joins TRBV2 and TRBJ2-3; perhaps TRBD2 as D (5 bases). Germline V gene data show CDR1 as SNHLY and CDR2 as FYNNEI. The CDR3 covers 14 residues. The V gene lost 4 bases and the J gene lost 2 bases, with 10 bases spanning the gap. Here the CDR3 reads CASSVAFSTDTQYF. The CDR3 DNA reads TGTGCCAGCAGTGTAGCGTTTTCCACAGATACGCAGTATTTT.

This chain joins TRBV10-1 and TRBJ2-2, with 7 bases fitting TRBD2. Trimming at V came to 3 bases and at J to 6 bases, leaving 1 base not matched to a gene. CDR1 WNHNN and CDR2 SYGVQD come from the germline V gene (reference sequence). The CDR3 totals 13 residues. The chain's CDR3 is CASSEGLAGELFF. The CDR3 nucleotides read TGCGCCAGCAGTGAAGGACTAGCCGGGGAGCTGTTTTTT.

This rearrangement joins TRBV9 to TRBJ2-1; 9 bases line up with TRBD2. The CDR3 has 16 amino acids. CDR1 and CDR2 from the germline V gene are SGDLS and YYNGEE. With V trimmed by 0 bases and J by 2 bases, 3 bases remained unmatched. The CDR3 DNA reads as TGTGCCAGCAGCGTAGTGCGGGAGGGCCCCTACAATGAGCAGTTCTTC. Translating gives CASSVVREGPYNEQFF.

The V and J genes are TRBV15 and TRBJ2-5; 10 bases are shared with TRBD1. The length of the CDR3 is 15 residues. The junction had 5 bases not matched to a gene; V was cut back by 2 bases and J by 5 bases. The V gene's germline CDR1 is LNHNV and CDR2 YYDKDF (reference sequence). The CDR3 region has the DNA TGTGCCACCAGCAGAACCGGGACAGGGGTTGAGACCCAGTACTTC. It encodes CATSRTGTGVETQYF.

The CDR3: CASSFGGTSSYNEQFF. The CDR3 DNA reads as TGTGCCAGCAGTTTTGGCGGGACCAGCTCCTACAATGAGCAGTTCTTC. V usage is TRBV28 and J usage is TRBJ2-1; tentatively, D is TRBD2 (6 bases). CDR3 length equals 16 residues. Per the germline V gene, CDR1 is MDHEN and CDR2 is SYDVKM. Deletions cut 3 bases from V and 0 bases from J, with 12 bases between.

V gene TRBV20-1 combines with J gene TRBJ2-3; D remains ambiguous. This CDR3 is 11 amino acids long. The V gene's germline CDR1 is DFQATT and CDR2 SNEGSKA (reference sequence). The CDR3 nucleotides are TGCAGGATGGGGATAACAGATACGCAGTATTTT. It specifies CRMGITDTQYF.